This section outlines one T cell receptor (beta chain) sequence together with its context. Its antigen is still unknown. This record comes from a study of cytomegalovirus exposure and HLA in healthy donors. With 60 Vbeta and 13 Jbeta primers, the PCR was carried out. The data were produced by immunoSEQ multiplex PCR, yet TCRdb's version contains in-frame clones alone and is incomplete. The sample includes around 150,000 clones, approximately 77% of them seen just once. The germline V gene encodes CDR1 PRHDT and CDR2 FYEKMQ (reference sequence). With V trimmed by 4 bases and J by 9 bases, 9 bases remained unmatched. CDR3 size: 14 residues. The study's findings and limits: Among immune exposure information, only CMV serostatus was available.

The V gene is TRBV13, the J gene TRBJ1-3; 7 bases line up with TRBD1. This receptor was taken from a male donor in good health and CMV-seropositive. The sequenced sample consisted of PBMCs. DNA for the CDR3: TGTGCCAGCAGCTATGGACAGGACGCCGCCACCATATATTTT. The encoded protein is CASSYGQDAATIYF.